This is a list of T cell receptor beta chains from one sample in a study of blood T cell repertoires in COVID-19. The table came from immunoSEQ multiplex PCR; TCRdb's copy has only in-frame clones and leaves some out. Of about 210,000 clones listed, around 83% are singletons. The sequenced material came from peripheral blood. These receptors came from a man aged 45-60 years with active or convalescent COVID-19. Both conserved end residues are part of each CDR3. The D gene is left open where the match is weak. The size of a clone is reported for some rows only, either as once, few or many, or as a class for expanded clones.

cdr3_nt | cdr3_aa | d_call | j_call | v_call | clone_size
TGTGCCAGCAACCTGGGACAGCCCACCTACGAGCAGTACTTC | CASNLGQPTYEQYF | TRBD1 | TRBJ2-7 | TRBV2 | few
TGTGCCAGCAGTTACTCGGGACTAGCGGGAGTCTCGGGGGGGTACAATGAGCAGTTCTTC | CASSYSGLAGVSGGYNEQFF | TRBD2 | TRBJ2-1 | TRBV6-2/TRBV6-3 | once
TGTGCCAGCAGCTTAGGGCAGGGCGAAGGAGAGACCCAGTACTTC | CASSLGQGEGETQYF | - | TRBJ2-5 | TRBV11-3 | -
TGTGCCAGCCTCCGCGGGGGCGCGGTGACCTACGAGCAGTACTTC | CASLRGGAVTYEQYF | - | TRBJ2-7 | TRBV28 | -
TGCGCCAGCAGTGAGTCAGGGACAGACTTGAACACCGGGGAGCTGTTTTTT | CASSESGTDLNTGELFF | TRBD1 | TRBJ2-2 | TRBV10-1 | few
TGTGCCAGCTCACACGGACAGAAATACGAGCAGTACTTC | CASSHGQKYEQYF | - | TRBJ2-7 | TRBV18 | -
TGTGCCAGCAACACAGGGGGGAGTCAAGAGACCCAGTACTTC | CASNTGGSQETQYF | TRBD1 | TRBJ2-5 | TRBV28 | -
TGTGCCAGCAGTTCGCCCACTGCGAGGTTCTTT | CASSSPTARFF | - | TRBJ1-1 | TRBV12-3/TRBV12-4 | -
TGTGCCAGCAGCCTCGACAGGGGGCATGAAGCTTTCTTT | CASSLDRGHEAFF | TRBD1 | TRBJ1-1 | TRBV7-2 | once
TGCGCCAGCAGTGAGAGCGGGGGGGCGCAGGAGACCCAGTACTTC | CASSESGGAQETQYF | TRBD2 | TRBJ2-5 | TRBV10-2 | -
TGTGCCAGCAGTCCCGGGGGGGGGGTAATCCCCTACACCTTC | CASSPGGGVIPYTF | - | TRBJ1-2 | TRBV28 | -
TGTGCCAGCAGCCAAGATAGTTACGTCTTTGGTGAGCAGTTCTTC | CASSQDSYVFGEQFF | - | TRBJ2-1 | TRBV3-1/TRBV3-2 | -
TGTGCCAGCAGCAAAGAATGGACAGGCGACACCGAAGCTTTCTTT | CASSKEWTGDTEAFF | - | TRBJ1-1 | TRBV21-1 | -
TGTGCCTTGCAACCGTATTCAGGAAGCACAGATACGCAGTATTTT | CALQPYSGSTDTQYF | - | TRBJ2-3 | TRBV30 | -
TGTGCCAGCTCACCGGGGACAGGGCAAGAGACCCAGTACTTC | CASSPGTGQETQYF | TRBD1 | TRBJ2-5 | TRBV18 | once
TGCGCCAGCAGCTCTGACAGGGGCTCTGGAAACACCATATATTTT | CASSSDRGSGNTIYF | TRBD1 | TRBJ1-3 | TRBV5-1 | many
TGTGCCAGTAGTATAGATCCCATAATTCCCAGCGAGCAGTACTTC | CASSIDPIIPSEQYF | - | TRBJ2-7 | TRBV19 | -
TGTGCCAGCAGTGAAAGGGGGATCCGGAATGAAAAACTGTTTTTT | CASSERGIRNEKLFF | - | TRBJ1-4 | TRBV6-1 | -
TGTGCCAGCAGTTCCGCCGGGACAGTCTACGAGCAGTACTTC | CASSSAGTVYEQYF | TRBD1 | TRBJ2-7 | TRBV6-2/TRBV6-3 | few
TGTGCCAGCTCACCAGTCCAGGCTTGGACTGAAGCTTTCTTT | CASSPVQAWTEAFF | - | TRBJ1-1 | TRBV18 | few
TGTGCCACCACGGGACACAGTTCTAGCACAGATACGCAGTATTTT | CATTGHSSSTDTQYF | - | TRBJ2-3 | TRBV2 | -
TGTGCCAGAAGCGGAGTCTCGGGTTTGTTTGCCTACGAGCAGTACTTC | CARSGVSGLFAYEQYF | - | TRBJ2-7 | TRBV5-3 | -